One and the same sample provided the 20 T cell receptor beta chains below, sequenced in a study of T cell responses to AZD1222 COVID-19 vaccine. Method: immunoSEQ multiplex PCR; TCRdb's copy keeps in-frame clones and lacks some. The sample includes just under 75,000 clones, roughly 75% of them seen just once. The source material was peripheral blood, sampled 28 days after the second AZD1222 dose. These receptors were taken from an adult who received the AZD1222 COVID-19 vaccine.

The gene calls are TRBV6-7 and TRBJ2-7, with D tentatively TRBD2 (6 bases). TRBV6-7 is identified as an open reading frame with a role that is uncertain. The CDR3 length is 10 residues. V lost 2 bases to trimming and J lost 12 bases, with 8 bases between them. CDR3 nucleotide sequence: TGTGCCAGCAGTTACCCGGGGGTGTACTTC. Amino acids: CASSYPGVYF.

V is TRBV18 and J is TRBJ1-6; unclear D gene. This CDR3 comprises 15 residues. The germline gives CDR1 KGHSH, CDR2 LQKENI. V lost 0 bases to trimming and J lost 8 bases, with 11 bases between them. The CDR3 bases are TGTGCCAGCTCACCACCCGGGCCAGGAGATTCACCCCTCCACTTT. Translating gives CASSPPGPGDSPLHF.

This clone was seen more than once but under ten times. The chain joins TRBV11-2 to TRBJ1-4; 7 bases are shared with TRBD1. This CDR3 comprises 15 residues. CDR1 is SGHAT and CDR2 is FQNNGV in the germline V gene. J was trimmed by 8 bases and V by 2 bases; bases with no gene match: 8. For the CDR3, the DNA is TGTGCCAGCAGCTTACCGAAGGGGGCAAAAGAAAAACTGTTTTTT. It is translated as CASSLPKGAKEKLFF.

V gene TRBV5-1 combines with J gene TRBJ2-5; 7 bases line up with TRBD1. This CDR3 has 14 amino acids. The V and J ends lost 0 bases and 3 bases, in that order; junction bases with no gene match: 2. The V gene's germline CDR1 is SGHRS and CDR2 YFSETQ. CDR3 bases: TGCGCCAGCAGCTTGGCCGGGACAGAAGAGACCCAGTACTTC. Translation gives CASSLAGTEETQYF.

The DNA of the CDR3 is TGTGCCAGCAGCCCCTCTGGTCAGGTTAACACCGGGGAGCTGTTTTTT. Translated, it gives CASSPSGQVNTGELFF. The genes are TRBV7-3 and TRBJ2-2; no definite D call. Germline loops: CDR1 SGHTA, CDR2 FQGTGA. CDR3 length: 16 residues. V was shortened by 5 bases and J by 2 bases, with 15 bases between the two germline ends.

The CDR3 is CASSLAGGHEQYF. The DNA of the CDR3 is TGTGCCAGCAGCTTAGCAGGGGGTCACGAGCAGTACTTC. The rearrangement links TRBV7-9 to TRBJ2-7; D is perhaps TRBD1 (6 bases). Per the germline V gene, CDR1 is SEHNR and CDR2 is FQNEAQ (reference sequence). Trimming pared 0 bases from V and 5 bases from J, leaving 8 bases between. This CDR3 spans 13 amino acids.

The CDR3 nucleotides read TGTGCCAGCGGATCAACTGGGGGGAACACTGAAGCTTTCTTT. This sequence encodes CASGSTGGNTEAFF. J is TRBJ1-1 and V is TRBV6-5, with D perhaps matching TRBD1 (5 bases). Per the germline V gene, CDR1 is MNHEY and CDR2 is SVGAGI. V gave up 8 bases and J gave up 1 base, with 14 bases separating them. The CDR3 spans 14 residues.

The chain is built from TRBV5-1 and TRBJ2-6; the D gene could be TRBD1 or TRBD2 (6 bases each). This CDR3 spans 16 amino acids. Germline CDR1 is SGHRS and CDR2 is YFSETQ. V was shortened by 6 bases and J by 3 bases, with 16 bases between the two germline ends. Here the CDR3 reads CASNFGGGDGANVLTF. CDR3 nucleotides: TGCGCCAGCAACTTCGGAGGGGGAGATGGGGCCAACGTCCTGACTTTC.

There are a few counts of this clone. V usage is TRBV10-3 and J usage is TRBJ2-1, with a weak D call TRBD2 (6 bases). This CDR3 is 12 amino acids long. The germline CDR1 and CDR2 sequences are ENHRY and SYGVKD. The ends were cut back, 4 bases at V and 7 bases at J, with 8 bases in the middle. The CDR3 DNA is TGTGCCATCAGTGCCGGGGGTAATGAGCAGTTCTTC. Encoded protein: CAISAGGNEQFF.

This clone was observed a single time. For the CDR3, the DNA is TGTGCCAGCCTCTATGCAGGGGTCGAGCAGTACTTC. Translation: CASLYAGVEQYF. This rearrangement joins TRBV2 to TRBJ2-7; D might be TRBD1 (6 bases). Germline V lookup: CDR1 SNHLY, CDR2 FYNNEI. V was shortened by 8 bases and J by 6 bases, with 14 bases between the two germline ends. This CDR3 is built from 12 residues.

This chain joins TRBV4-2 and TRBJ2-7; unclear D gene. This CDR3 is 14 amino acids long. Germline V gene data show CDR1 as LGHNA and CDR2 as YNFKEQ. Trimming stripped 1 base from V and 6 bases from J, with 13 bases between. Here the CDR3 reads CASSQGGIVSEQYF. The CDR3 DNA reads TGTGCCAGCAGCCAAGGGGGAATCGTGTCCGAGCAGTACTTC.

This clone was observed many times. In DNA, the CDR3 is TGTGCCAGCAGGGGCGCGAGCACTGAAGCTTTCTTT. Protein sequence: CASRGASTEAFF. V gene TRBV25-1 combines with J gene TRBJ1-1; no reliable D call. The CDR3 consists of 12 residues. The germline V gene encodes CDR1 MGHDK and CDR2 SYGVNS. The germline V and J ends were trimmed by 6 bases and 4 bases, with 9 bases remaining between them.

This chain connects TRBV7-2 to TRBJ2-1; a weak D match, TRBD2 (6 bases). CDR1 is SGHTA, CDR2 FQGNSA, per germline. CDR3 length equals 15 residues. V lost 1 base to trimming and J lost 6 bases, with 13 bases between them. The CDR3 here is CASSLVAGLTNEQFF. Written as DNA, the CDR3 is TGTGCCAGCAGCTTAGTTGCGGGACTTACCAATGAGCAGTTCTTC.

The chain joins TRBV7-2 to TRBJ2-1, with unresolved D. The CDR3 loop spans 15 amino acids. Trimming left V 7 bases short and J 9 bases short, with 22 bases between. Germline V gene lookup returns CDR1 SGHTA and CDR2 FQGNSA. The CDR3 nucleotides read TGTGCCAGCAACTATTATACGATGGGAAGAAGTGAGCAGTTCTTC. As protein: CASNYYTMGRSEQFF.

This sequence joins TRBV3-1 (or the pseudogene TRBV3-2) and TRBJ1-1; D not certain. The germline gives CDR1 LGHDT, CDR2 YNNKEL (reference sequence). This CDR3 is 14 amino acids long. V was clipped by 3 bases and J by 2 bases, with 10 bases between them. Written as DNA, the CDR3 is TGTGCCAGCAGCCAGGGCACAGATAACACTGAAGCTTTCTTT. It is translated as CASSQGTDNTEAFF.

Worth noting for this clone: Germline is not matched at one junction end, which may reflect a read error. This CDR3 is CASSSGQGFLRFF. Here the CDR3 DNA reads TGTGCCAGCAGCTCGGGACAGGGGTTTCTTCGTTTTTTC. The rearrangement joins TRBV12-3 or TRBV12-4 to TRBJ2-7; 10 bases align to TRBD1. This CDR3 has 13 residues.

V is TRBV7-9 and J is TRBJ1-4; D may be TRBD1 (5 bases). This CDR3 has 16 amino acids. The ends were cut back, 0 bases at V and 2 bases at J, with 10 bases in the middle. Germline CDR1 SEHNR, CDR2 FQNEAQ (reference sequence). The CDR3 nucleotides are TGTGCCAGCAGCTTAGCGTCGTACAGGACTAATGAAAAACTGTTTTTT. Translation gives CASSLASYRTNEKLFF.

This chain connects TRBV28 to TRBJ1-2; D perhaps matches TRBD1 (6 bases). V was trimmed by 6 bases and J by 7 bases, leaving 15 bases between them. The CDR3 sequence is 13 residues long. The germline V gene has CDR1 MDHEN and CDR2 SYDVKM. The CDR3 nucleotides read TGTGCCAGCAGCTCCCAGGGGCTTTTTGGCTACACCTTC. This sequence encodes CASSSQGLFGYTF.

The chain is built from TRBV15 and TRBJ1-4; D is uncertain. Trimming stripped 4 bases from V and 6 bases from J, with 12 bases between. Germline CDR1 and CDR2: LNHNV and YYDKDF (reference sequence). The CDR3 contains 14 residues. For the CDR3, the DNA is TGTGCCACCAGCATCCAGCGGGGTTATGAAAAACTGTTTTTT. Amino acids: CATSIQRGYEKLFF.

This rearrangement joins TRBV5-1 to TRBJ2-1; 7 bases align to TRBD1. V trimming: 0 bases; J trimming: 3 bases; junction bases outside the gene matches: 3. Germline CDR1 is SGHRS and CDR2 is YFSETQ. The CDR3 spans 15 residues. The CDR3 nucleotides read TGCGCCAGCAGCTTGGAAGGGACAGACTACAATGAGCAGTTCTTC. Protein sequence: CASSLEGTDYNEQFF.